This T cell receptor (beta chain) came from a study of shared clonotypes between healthy human individuals. Study findings and constraints: Generally, estimated richness proved larger in naive subsets than it did in memory subsets. The naive CD4 repertoires of a handful of donors were compared, and approximately 5% of clonotypes were shared.

Produced via immunoSEQ multiplex PCR; TCRdb's table is partial and in-frame only. The sample carries approximately 590,000 clones, about 95% recorded once. Comments on this clone: Its specificity is not known.

Terminally differentiated effector memory CD45RA+ cells were excluded from the naive CD8 cells, which were CD45RO-negative and positively selected for CCR7. CDR1 and CDR2 (germline): SGHRS, YFSETQ. The CDR3 consists of 15 residues. V lost 1 base to trimming and J lost 3 bases; unmatched junction nucleotides: 4. The sample taken for sequencing was naive CD8+ T cells sorted from blood. The clonotype was recovered from a young woman in good health. The V gene is TRBV5-1, the J gene TRBJ2-1; TRBD2 agrees at 7 bases. CDR3 sequence (DNA): TGCGCCAGCAGCTTGTCGAGCGGGGTCTACAATGAGCAGTTCTTC. Protein sequence: CASSLSSGVYNEQFF.